A single sample is the source of the 27 T cell receptor beta chains below, sequenced in a study of spatial heterogeneity in lung cancer. Study conclusions and caveats: The study found that expanded intratumoral alpha and beta TCR counts tracked tumor mutation counts.

Sample time point: sample taken at primary tumor resection. One entry per CDR3 protein results from TCRdb running MiXCR on the 5' RACE reads. This sample carries about 11,000 distinct CDR3 sequences, approximately 11% of them seen once, and the ten largest clones take about 40%. Antigen specificity for these receptors is unknown. The sequencing used lung tumor tissue, collected at surgery. Receptors originate from a male donor with early-stage non-small cell lung cancer.

This clonotype was counted at least ten times. V is TRBV6-2 or TRBV6-3 and J is TRBJ2-5; no definite D call. The germline V gene has CDR1 MNHEY and CDR2 SVGEGT. V gave up 2 bases and J gave up 9 bases, with 7 bases separating them. The length of the CDR3 is 11 residues. CDR3 coding DNA: TGTGCCAGCAGTTACGGAATAGCCCAGTACTTC. Residues: CASSYGIAQYF.

This clonotype was counted at least ten times. The chain carries TRBV5-1 and TRBJ1-1; D is unclear. CDR1 SGHRS and CDR2 YFSETQ come from the germline V gene. Trimming cost V 0 bases and J 4 bases, with 7 bases left between them. This CDR3 has 13 amino acids. This CDR3 is CASSLDTGTEAFF. The DNA for the CDR3 is TGCGCCAGCAGCTTGGATACGGGCACTGAAGCTTTCTTT.

This chain connects TRBV29-1 to TRBJ2-5; possibly TRBD2 for D (6 bases). There are 13 residues in the CDR3. Germline V gene sequence: CDR1 SQVTM, CDR2 ANQGSEA. Trimming removed 2 bases from V and 2 bases from J, with 9 bases in between. This CDR3 is CSVEKGRQETQYF. The CDR3 DNA is TGCAGCGTTGAAAAAGGGAGGCAAGAGACCCAGTACTTC.

V and J are TRBV20-1 and TRBJ2-7, with D perhaps TRBD2 (5 bases). V lost 5 bases and J 6 bases, leaving 14 bases between the germline ends. CDR3 length: 12 residues. Germline assignment: CDR1 DFQATT and CDR2 SNEGSKA (reference sequence). The CDR3 loop is CSARSHAGEQYF. The CDR3, as DNA: TGCAGTGCTCGAAGCCATGCGGGCGAGCAGTACTTC.

This clonotype came up many times. The V gene is TRBV4-1, the J gene TRBJ1-4, with a weak D call TRBD1 (6 bases). The CDR3 is 15 residues long. The germline CDR1 and CDR2 sequences are MGHRA and YSYEKL. V was shortened by 3 bases and J by 4 bases, with 12 bases between the two germline ends. The CDR3 here is CASSQPTGFNEKLFF. In nucleotides, the CDR3 is TGCGCCAGCAGCCAGCCGACAGGCTTTAATGAAAAACTGTTTTTT.

This clonotype was seen a handful of times. The V gene is TRBV13, the J gene TRBJ2-7; no clear D. Germline values: CDR1 PRHDT, CDR2 FYEKMQ (reference sequence). V was shortened by 2 bases and J by 2 bases, with 10 bases between the two germline ends. CDR3 length equals 14 residues. CDR3: CASSLKLPPYEQYF. The CDR3 DNA follows: TGTGCCAGCAGCTTAAAACTCCCTCCCTACGAGCAGTACTTC.

The sample holds many counts of this clonotype. The V gene is TRBV6-2 or TRBV6-3, the J gene TRBJ1-1, with 7 bases that match TRBD1. CDR1 is MNHEY and CDR2 is SVGEGT in the germline V gene. The CDR3 consists of 14 residues. V dropped 0 bases and J dropped 5; count of bases not matched to a gene: 3. This CDR3 reads CASSYSQGRTEAFF. CDR3 nucleotide sequence: TGTGCCAGCAGTTACTCACAGGGGAGAACTGAAGCTTTCTTT.

The V and J genes are TRBV20-1 and TRBJ2-7, with a weak D call TRBD1 (6 bases). Germline CDR1 is DFQATT and CDR2 is SNEGSKA (reference sequence). Trimming took 3 bases from V and 5 from J, leaving 14 bases between them. This CDR3 contains 13 residues. CDR3 sequence (DNA): TGCAGTGCTAGTTGGACAGTGGACAACGAGCAGTACTTC. Translating it yields CSASWTVDNEQYF.

This clonotype was seen only a few times. The chain combines TRBV10-3 with TRBJ2-7; TRBD1 matches 12 bases. Per germline, CDR1 ENHRY and CDR2 SYGVKD. V lost 10 bases and J lost 5; bases outside the gene matches: 9. The CDR3 has 14 amino acids. The CDR3 spells CATIRDRGHHEQYF. DNA for the CDR3: TGTGCCACCATCCGGGACAGGGGGCACCACGAGCAGTACTTC.

This clonotype has a count of ten or more. The rearrangement uses TRBV5-1 and TRBJ1-2, with D hard to call. CDR3 length: 13 residues. Between the trimmed V and J ends, which lost 0 bases and 3 bases, there was a span of 6 bases. The V gene's germline CDR1 is SGHRS and CDR2 YFSETQ. This CDR3 is CASSLVADYGYTF. The CDR3 bases are TGCGCCAGCAGCTTGGTGGCCGACTATGGCTACACCTTC.

This clonotype was observed a few times. V usage is TRBV20-1 and J usage is TRBJ2-2; no clear D gene. Trimming stripped 1 base from V and 0 bases from J, with 9 bases between. CDR1 and CDR2 (germline): DFQATT, SNEGSKA (reference sequence). The CDR3 length is 15 residues. The CDR3 spells CSARAPTPNTGELFF. In DNA, the CDR3 is TGCAGTGCTAGAGCCCCGACACCGAACACCGGGGAGCTGTTTTTT.

Sample share makes this clonotype large (0.1 to 1%). The gene calls are TRBV7-2 and TRBJ2-7, with D hard to call. Deletions cut 1 base from V and 1 base from J, with 5 bases between. This CDR3 spans 13 amino acids. The V gene's germline CDR1 is SGHTA and CDR2 FQGNSA. The CDR3 region has the DNA TGTGCCAGCAGCTTAGGGCGGTCCTACGAGCAGTACTTC. It translates to CASSLGRSYEQYF.

The CDR3 protein is CSARGQGGQPQHF. DNA for the CDR3: TGCAGTGCTAGGGGACAGGGGGGTCAGCCCCAGCATTTT. The chain couples TRBV20-1 to TRBJ1-5, with 11 bases fitting TRBD1. The CDR3 covers 13 residues. The V segment lost 3 bases and the J segment 6 bases; nucleotides outside the gene matches: 1. Germline lookup yields CDR1 DFQATT and CDR2 SNEGSKA (reference sequence).

Many counts were recorded for this clonotype. Because it lacks the conserved phenylalanine or tryptophan at the end, this CDR3 is likely a read error. The limits of the CDR3 on the DNA are not certain, so only TCRdb's listed CDR3 is given. The V gene is TRBV7-8, the J gene TRBJ2-3; the table assigns TRBD1, which was not confirmed against the DNA. The length of the CDR3 is 15 amino acids, counting both ends. The germline V gene has CDR1 SGHVS and CDR2 FQNEAQ. This chain's CDR3 is CASSSHRATLSDTQY.

This clonotype was picked up a small number of times. The gene calls are TRBV14 and TRBJ2-2, with 7 bases that match TRBD2. The CDR3 contains 16 residues. Germline lookup yields CDR1 SGHDN and CDR2 FVKESK. The ends lost 4 bases at V and 7 bases at J; junction bases unmatched: 12. The CDR3 DNA reads TGTGCCAGCAGCCCCGTCATAAGATCGGGAGGCGGGGAGCTGTTTTTT. This sequence encodes CASSPVIRSGGGELFF.

This clonotype was detected ten times or more. The V call is TRBV11-2, the J call TRBJ2-3; the match to TRBD2 covers 8 bases. V was clipped by 5 bases and J by 1 base; unmatched bases: 2. The V gene's germline CDR1 is SGHAT and CDR2 FQNNGV. CDR3 size: 14 residues. CDR3 in DNA: TGTGCCAGCAGCCGAGCGGGGGGCACAGATACGCAGTATTTT. Translated, it gives CASSRAGGTDTQYF.

V gene TRBV28 combines with J gene TRBJ1-2; 9 nucleotides align to TRBD1. This CDR3 comprises 15 residues. The germline CDR1 and CDR2 sequences are MDHEN and SYDVKM. V dropped 0 bases and J dropped 2; count of bases not matched to a gene: 1. CDR3 nucleotide sequence: TGTGCCAGCAGTTTATGGGGACAGGGAAACTATGGCTACACCTTC. This codes for CASSLWGQGNYGYTF.

This clonotype was detected only a few times. V usage is TRBV11-2 and J usage is TRBJ2-7; D may be TRBD2 (6 bases). Germline-derived CDR1 and CDR2 are SGHAT and FQNNGV. Trimming took 8 bases from V and 12 from J, leaving 23 bases between them. CDR3 length equals 13 residues. CDR3 DNA sequence: TGTGCCAGCCAGCTTAACCGCGGGGCCCTTTGGTACTTC. Its translation: CASQLNRGALWYF.

This clonotype appeared a few times. This chain connects TRBV2 to TRBJ2-2; perhaps D is TRBD1 or TRBD2 (5 bases each). CDR3 length: 14 residues. CDR1 SNHLY and CDR2 FYNNEI come from the germline V gene. Trimming removed 8 bases at V and 0 bases at J, with 10 bases between. The CDR3 DNA sequence: TGTGCCAGCCTCAGGGACGCGAACACCGGGGAGCTGTTTTTT. Its translation: CASLRDANTGELFF.

This clonotype was observed many times. This sequence joins TRBV6-1 and TRBJ1-5; D remains ambiguous. The germline CDR1 and CDR2 sequences are MNHNS and SASEGT. The CDR3 is made up of 15 amino acids. V gave up 5 bases and J gave up 2 bases, with 13 bases separating them. The CDR3 sequence: CASSFGSLGNQPQHF. Written as DNA, the CDR3 is TGTGCCAGCAGTTTCGGGTCCCTTGGCAATCAGCCCCAGCATTTT.

V gene TRBV6-2 or TRBV6-3 combines with J gene TRBJ1-1, with no clear D. Germline lookup yields CDR1 MNHEY and CDR2 SVGEGT. The CDR3 contains 11 residues. V was pared by 0 bases and J by 7 bases, with 3 bases between. The CDR3 loop is CASSYSLEAFF. DNA for the CDR3: TGTGCCAGCAGTTACTCGCTTGAAGCTTTCTTT.

This clonotype was seen ten or more times. CDR3 sequence reads: CASSVDTEPYEQYF. The CDR3 region has the DNA TGTGCCAGCAGCGTAGACACGGAACCCTACGAGCAGTACTTC. The chain links TRBV9 to TRBJ2-7; D remains ambiguous. CDR1 is SGDLS and CDR2 is YYNGEE in the germline V gene. Trimming removed 0 bases from V and 2 bases from J, with 9 bases in between. The CDR3 has 14 amino acids.

This clonotype was seen at least ten times. The chain links TRBV5-1 to TRBJ2-5, with TRBD2 as a possible D gene (6 bases). Per germline, CDR1 SGHRS and CDR2 YFSETQ. There are 15 residues in the CDR3. Trimming shortened V by 4 bases and J by 5 bases, and 18 bases separated the two germline ends. The CDR3 here is CASSGGTTAGETQYF. The CDR3 nucleotides read TGCGCCAGCAGCGGCGGGACCACGGCTGGGGAGACCCAGTACTTC. Drawing the rest from reference TRBV5-1 and TRBJ2-5, the complete variable domain is KAGVTQTPRYLIKTRGQQVTLSCSPISGHRSVSWYQQTPGQGLQFLFEYFSETQRNKGNFPGRFSGRQFSNSRSEMNVSTLELGDSALYLCASSGGTTAGETQYFGPGTRLLVL.

The chain links TRBV5-1 to TRBJ2-3; D may match TRBD1 or TRBD2 (6 bases each). This CDR3 contains 14 residues. The V and J ends lost 7 bases and 0 bases respectively, with 12 bases between them. From germline, CDR1 is SGHRS and CDR2 YFSETQ. The DNA for the CDR3 is TGCGCCAGCTACCAGGGGACTAGCACAGATACGCAGTATTTT. This translates into CASYQGTSTDTQYF.

This clonotype was observed many times. The chain employs TRBV2 and TRBJ2-3; no reliable D call. This CDR3 has 15 residues. Per germline, CDR1 SNHLY and CDR2 FYNNEI. Between the trimmed V and J ends, which lost 6 bases and 4 bases, there was a span of 17 bases. The CDR3 coding sequence is TGTGCCAGCAGGTTCTTCATTCCGATCGCAGATACGCAGTATTTT. The encoded protein is CASRFFIPIADTQYF.

The rearrangement joins TRBV28 to TRBJ2-3, with TRBD1 identical over 7 bases. The germline V gene encodes CDR1 MDHEN and CDR2 SYDVKM. The CDR3 length is 14 residues. The trim removed 3 bases at V and 1 base at J, leaving 1 base unmatched. The CDR3 spells CASSLGTGTDTQYF. For the CDR3, the DNA is TGTGCCAGCAGTTTGGGGACAGGCACAGATACGCAGTATTTT.

This clonotype is hyperexpanded within its sample. This chain links TRBV20-1 with TRBJ2-7; no clear D. Trimming took off 5 bases at V and 4 bases at J, with 15 bases between the two ends. Per the germline V gene, CDR1 is DFQATT and CDR2 is SNEGSKA (reference sequence). This CDR3 comprises 13 residues. CDR3 nucleotides: TGCAGTGCTGGGCCGAAAGAAATTTACGAGCAGTACTTC. Translating it yields CSAGPKEIYEQYF.